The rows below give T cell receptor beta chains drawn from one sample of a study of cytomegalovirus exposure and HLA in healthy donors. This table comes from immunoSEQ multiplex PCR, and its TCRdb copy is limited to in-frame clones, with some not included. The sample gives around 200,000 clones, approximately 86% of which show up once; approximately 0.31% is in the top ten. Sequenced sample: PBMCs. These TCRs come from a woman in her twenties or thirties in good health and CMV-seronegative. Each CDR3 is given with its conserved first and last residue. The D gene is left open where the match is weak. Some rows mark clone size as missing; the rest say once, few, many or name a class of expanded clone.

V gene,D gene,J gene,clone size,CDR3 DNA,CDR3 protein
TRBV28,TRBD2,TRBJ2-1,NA,TGTGCCAGCAGTTTCAGTCGACTAGCGGGAGGACATGAGCAGTTCTTC,CASSFSRLAGGHEQFF
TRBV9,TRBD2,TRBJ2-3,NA,TGTGCCAGCAGCGCAGTTTCTAGCGGAGTGAAGACAGATACGCAGTATTTT,CASSAVSSGVKTDTQYF
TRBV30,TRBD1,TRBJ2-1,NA,TGTGCCTGTGACAGGGGTAGGGGCAATGAGCAGTTCTTC,CACDRGRGNEQFF
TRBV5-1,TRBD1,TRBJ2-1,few,TGCGCCAGCAGCTTGGGACAGGGGTCCTACAATGAGCAGTTCTTC,CASSLGQGSYNEQFF
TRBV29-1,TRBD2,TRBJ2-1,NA,TGCAGCGTTGGTGGGACTAGCAGCTACAATGAGCAGTTCTTC,CSVGGTSSYNEQFF
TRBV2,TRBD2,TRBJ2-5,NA,TGTGCCAGCAGGCCCGCGGGAGGGCTTAGAGAGACCCAGTACTTC,CASRPAGGLRETQYF
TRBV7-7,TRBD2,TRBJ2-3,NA,TGTGCTAGCAGCCCCGGGACTAGCGGGGGCACAGATACGCAGTATTTT,CASSPGTSGGTDTQYF
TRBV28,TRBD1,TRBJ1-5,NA,TGTGCCAGCAGCCTCCTCTTGAGGGGGCTCGGCAATCAGCCCCAGCATTTT,CASSLLLRGLGNQPQHF
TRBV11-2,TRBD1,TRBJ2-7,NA,TGTGCCAGCAGCGAGGGGGACAGGTTACTCTACGAGCAGTACTTC,CASSEGDRLLYEQYF
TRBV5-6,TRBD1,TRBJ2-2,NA,TGTGCCAGCAGCCCTGGACAGGGCCGCACCGGGGAGCTGTTTTTT,CASSPGQGRTGELFF
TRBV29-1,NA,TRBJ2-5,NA,TGCAGCGTTGACCTTAACCGGGACAAGGAGACCCAGTACTTC,CSVDLNRDKETQYF
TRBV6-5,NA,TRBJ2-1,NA,TGTGCCAGCAGTTCAAACCAGGGAGGTGAGCAGTTCTTC,CASSSNQGGEQFF
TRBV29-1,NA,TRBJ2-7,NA,TGCAGCGTTGAATTCGGCGAGCAGTACTTC,CSVEFGEQYF
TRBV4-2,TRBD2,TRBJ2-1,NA,TGTGCCAGCAGCCATCCCGGGACTAGCGGGGGCCGTGGCGGTGAGCAGTTCTTC,CASSHPGTSGGRGGEQFF
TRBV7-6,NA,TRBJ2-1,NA,TGTGCCAGCAGCTTAACCCCACCAAGGAGCTCCTACAATGAGCAGTTCTTC,CASSLTPPRSSYNEQFF
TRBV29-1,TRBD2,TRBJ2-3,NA,TGCAGCGCTGGGACTAGCGGGACCACAGATACGCAGTATTTT,CSAGTSGTTDTQYF
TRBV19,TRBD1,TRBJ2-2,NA,TGTGCCAGTAGTCGCAGGGGGCGCGGGGTCGACACCGGGGAGCTGTTTTTT,CASSRRGRGVDTGELFF
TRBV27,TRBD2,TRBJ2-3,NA,TGTGCCAGCAGGGGACTAGCGACAGATACGCAGTATTTT,CASRGLATDTQYF
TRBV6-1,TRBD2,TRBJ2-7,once,TGTGCCAGCAGTACTAGACTAGCGGCCTACGAGCAGTACTTC,CASSTRLAAYEQYF